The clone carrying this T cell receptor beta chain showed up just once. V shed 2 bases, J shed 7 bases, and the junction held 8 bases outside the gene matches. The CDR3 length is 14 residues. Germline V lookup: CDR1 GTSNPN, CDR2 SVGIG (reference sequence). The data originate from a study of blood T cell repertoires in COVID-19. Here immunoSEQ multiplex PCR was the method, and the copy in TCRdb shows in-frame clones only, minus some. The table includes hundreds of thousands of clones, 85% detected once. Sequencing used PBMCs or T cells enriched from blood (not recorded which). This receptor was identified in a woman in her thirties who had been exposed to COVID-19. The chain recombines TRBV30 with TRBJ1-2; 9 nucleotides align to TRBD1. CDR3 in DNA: TGTGCCTGGAGTCTTACAGGGGGCGCCGCTGGCTACACCTTC. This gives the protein CAWSLTGGAAGYTF.